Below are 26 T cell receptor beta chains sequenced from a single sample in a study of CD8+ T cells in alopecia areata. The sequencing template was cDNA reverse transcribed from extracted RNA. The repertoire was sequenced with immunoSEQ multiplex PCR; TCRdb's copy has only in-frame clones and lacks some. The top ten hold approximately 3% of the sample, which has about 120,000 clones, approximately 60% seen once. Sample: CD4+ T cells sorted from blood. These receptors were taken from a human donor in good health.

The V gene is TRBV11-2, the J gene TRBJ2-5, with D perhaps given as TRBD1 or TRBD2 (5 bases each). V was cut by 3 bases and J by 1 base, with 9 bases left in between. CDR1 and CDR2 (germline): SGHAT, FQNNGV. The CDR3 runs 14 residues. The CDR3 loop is CASSFGTLQETQYF. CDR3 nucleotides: TGTGCCAGCAGCTTTGGGACGCTCCAAGAGACCCAGTACTTC.

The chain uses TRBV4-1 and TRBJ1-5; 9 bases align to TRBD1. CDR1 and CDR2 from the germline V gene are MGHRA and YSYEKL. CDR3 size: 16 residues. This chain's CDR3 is CANDNRGPRSIQPQHF. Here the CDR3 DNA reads TGCGCGAACGACAACAGGGGGCCCCGTAGTATACAGCCCCAGCATTTT.

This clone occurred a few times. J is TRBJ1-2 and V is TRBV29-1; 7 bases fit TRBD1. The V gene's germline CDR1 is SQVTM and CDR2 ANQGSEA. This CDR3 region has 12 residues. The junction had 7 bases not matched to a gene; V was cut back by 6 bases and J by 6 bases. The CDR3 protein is CSVDSTGNGYTF. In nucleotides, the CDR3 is TGCAGCGTCGACTCGACAGGGAATGGCTACACCTTC.

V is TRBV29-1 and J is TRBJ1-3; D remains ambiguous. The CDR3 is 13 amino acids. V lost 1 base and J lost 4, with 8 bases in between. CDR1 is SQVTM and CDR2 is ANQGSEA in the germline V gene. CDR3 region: CSVEGNRGNTIYF. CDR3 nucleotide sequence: TGCAGCGTTGAAGGGAATCGCGGAAACACCATATATTTT.

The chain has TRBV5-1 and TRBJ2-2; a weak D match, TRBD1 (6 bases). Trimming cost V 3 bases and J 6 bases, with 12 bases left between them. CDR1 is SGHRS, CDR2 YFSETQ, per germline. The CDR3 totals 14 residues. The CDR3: CASSSSGTSGELFF. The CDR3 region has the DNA TGCGCCAGCAGCTCCTCCGGGACATCCGGGGAGCTGTTTTTT.

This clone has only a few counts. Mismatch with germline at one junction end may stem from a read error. This chain's CDR3 is CASSLVVDKTQYF. In DNA form, the CDR3 reads TGCGCCAGCAGTTTGGTGGTTGATAAGACCCAGTACTTC. V and J are TRBV5-1 and TRBJ2-5; D is uncertain. The CDR3 length is 13 residues. Germline V lookup: CDR1 SGHRS, CDR2 YFSETQ.

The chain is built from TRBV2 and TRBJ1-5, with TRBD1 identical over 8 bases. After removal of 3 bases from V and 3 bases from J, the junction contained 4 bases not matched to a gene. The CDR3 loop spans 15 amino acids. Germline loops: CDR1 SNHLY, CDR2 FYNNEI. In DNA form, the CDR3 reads TGTGCCAGCAGTGACAGGGGGCCGAACAATCAGCCCCAGCATTTT. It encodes CASSDRGPNNQPQHF.

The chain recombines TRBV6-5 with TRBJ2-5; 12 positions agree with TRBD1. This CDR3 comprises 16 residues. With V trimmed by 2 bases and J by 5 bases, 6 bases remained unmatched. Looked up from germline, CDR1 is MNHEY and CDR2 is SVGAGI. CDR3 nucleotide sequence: TGTGCCAGCAGTTACCAGGGGACAGGGGGCGGGGAGACCCAGTACTTC. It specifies CASSYQGTGGGETQYF.

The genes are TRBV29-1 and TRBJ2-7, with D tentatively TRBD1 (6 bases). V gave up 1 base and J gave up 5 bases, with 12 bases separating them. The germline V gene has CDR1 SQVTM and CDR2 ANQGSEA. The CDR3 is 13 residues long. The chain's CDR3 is CSVEVVQGHEQYF. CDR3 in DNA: TGCAGCGTTGAAGTAGTACAGGGCCACGAGCAGTACTTC.

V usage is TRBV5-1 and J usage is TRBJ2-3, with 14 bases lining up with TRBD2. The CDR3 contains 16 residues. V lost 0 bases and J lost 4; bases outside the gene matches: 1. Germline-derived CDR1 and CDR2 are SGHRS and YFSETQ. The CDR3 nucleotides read TGCGCCAGCAGCTTGGGACTAGCGGGGGGGCCAGATACGCAGTATTTT. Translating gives CASSLGLAGGPDTQYF.

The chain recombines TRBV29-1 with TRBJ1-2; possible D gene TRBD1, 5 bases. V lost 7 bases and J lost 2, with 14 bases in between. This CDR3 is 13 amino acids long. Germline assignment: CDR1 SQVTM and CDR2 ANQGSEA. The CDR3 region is CSGATDKNYGYTF. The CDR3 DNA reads TGCAGCGGAGCTACGGACAAGAACTATGGCTACACCTTC.

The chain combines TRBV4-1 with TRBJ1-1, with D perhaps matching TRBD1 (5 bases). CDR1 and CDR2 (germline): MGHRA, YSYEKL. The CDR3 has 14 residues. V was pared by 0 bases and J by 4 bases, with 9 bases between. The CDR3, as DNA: TGCGCCAGCAGCCAAGAGTCGAGGGGCACTGAAGCTTTCTTT. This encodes CASSQESRGTEAFF.

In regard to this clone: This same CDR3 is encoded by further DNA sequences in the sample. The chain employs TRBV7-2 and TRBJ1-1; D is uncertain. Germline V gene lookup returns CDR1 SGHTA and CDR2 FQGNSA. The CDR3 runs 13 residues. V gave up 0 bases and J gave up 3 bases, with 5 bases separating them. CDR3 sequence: CASSLAVDTEAFF. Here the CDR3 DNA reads TGTGCCAGCAGCTTAGCGGTGGACACTGAAGCTTTCTTT.

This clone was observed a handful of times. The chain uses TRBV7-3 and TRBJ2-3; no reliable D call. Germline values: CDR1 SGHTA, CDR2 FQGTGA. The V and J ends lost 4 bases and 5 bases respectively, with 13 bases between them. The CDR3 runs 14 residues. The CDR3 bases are TGTGCCAGCAGCTCCCCGACCCCCGGAGATACGCAGTATTTT. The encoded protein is CASSSPTPGDTQYF.

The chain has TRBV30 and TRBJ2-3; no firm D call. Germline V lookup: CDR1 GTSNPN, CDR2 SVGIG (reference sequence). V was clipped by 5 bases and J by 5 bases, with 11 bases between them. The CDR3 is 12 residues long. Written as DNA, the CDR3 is TGTGCCTGGCCCACGGAAGGAGATACGCAGTATTTT. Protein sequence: CAWPTEGDTQYF.

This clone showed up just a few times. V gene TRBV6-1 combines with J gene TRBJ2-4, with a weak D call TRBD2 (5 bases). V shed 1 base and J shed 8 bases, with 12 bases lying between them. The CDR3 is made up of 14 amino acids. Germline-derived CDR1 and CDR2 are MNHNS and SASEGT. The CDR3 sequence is CASSEGASRYIQYF. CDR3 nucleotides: TGTGCCAGCAGTGAAGGGGCTAGCCGGTACATTCAGTACTTC.

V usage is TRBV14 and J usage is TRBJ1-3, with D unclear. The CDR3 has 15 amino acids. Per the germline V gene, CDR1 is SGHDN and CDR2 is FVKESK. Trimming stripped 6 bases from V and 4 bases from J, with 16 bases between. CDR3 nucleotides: TGTGCCAGCAGACCCGGAGTGAGTCTCGGAAACACCATATATTTT. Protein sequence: CASRPGVSLGNTIYF.

The CDR3 sequence: CASSYLPGKNSPLHF. Here the CDR3 DNA reads TGTGCCAGCAGTTATCTGCCAGGGAAGAATTCACCCCTCCACTTT. The V call is TRBV2, the J call TRBJ1-6; TRBD1 might be the D (5 bases). The V and J ends lost 5 bases and 7 bases respectively, with 15 bases between them. From germline, CDR1 is SNHLY and CDR2 FYNNEI. This CDR3 comprises 15 residues.

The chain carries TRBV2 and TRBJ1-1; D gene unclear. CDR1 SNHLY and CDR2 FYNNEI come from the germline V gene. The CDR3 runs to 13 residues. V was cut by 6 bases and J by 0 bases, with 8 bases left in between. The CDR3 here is CASRPEMNTEAFF. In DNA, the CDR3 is TGTGCCAGCAGGCCCGAGATGAACACTGAAGCTTTCTTT.

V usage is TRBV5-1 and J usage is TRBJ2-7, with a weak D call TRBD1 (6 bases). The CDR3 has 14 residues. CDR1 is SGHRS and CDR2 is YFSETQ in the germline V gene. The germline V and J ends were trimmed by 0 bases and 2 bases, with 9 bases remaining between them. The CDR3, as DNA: TGCGCCAGCAGCTTGGAACAGGGAGCCTACGAGCAGTACTTC. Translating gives CASSLEQGAYEQYF.

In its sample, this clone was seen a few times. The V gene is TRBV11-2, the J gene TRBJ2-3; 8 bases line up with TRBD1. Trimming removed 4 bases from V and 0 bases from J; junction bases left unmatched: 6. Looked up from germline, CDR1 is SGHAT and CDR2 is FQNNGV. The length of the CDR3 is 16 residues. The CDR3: CASSSRQGSSTDTQYF. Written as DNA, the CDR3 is TGTGCCAGCAGCTCCCGACAGGGGTCTAGCACAGATACGCAGTATTTT.

The CDR3 DNA follows: TGTGCCACCAGCAGAGGAGCGGGGGGCGGTCAGCCCCAGCATTTT. Its translation is CATSRGAGGGQPQHF. J is TRBJ1-5 and V is TRBV15; D is perhaps TRBD1 (6 bases). The CDR3 has 15 amino acids. V dropped 1 base and J dropped 6 bases, with 13 bases sitting between them. Germline V gives CDR1 LNHNV, CDR2 YYDKDF (reference sequence). The full variable domain, in which reference TRBV15 and TRBJ1-5 provide the parts outside the CDR3, is DAMVIQNPRYQVTQFGKPVTLSCSQTLNHNVMYWYQQKSSQAPKLLFHYYDKDFNNEADTPDNFQSRRPNTSFCFLDIRSPGLGDTAMYLCATSRGAGGGQPQHFGDGTRLSIL.

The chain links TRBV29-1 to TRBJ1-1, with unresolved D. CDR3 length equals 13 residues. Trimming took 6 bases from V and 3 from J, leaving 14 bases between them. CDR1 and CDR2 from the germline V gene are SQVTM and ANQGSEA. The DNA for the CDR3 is TGCAGCGTCCGACGCGGTCAGGACACTGAAGCTTTCTTT. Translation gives CSVRRGQDTEAFF.

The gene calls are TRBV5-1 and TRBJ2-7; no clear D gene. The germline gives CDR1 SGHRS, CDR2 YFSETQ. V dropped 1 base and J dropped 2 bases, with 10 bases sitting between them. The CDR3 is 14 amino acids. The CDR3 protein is CASSLSADPYEQYF. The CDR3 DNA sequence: TGCGCCAGCAGCTTGTCTGCAGATCCCTACGAGCAGTACTTC.

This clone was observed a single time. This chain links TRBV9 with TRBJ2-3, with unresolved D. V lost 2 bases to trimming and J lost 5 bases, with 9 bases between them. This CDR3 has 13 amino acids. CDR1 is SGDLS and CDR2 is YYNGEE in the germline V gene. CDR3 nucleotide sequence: TGTGCCAGCAGCGTTAGGGTTGAAGATACGCAGTATTTT. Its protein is CASSVRVEDTQYF.

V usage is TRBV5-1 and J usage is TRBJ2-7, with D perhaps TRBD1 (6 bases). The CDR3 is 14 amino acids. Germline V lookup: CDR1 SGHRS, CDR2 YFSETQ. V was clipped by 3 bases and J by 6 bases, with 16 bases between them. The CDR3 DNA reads TGCGCCAGCAGCTCTCCGGTTGGGGGCATCGAGCAGTACTTC. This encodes CASSSPVGGIEQYF.